One sample yielded the 28 T cell receptor beta chains listed below, sequenced in a study of cytomegalovirus exposure and HLA in healthy donors. PCR involved 60 Vbeta and 13 Jbeta primers. Using immunoSEQ multiplex PCR, the repertoire was profiled, and TCRdb retains in-frame clones only, with some absent. In the table there are over 85,000 clones, approximately 79% of which are singletons. The sequenced material came from PBMCs. These receptors all stem from a man aged 30 to 45 in good health and CMV-seropositive.

The chain has TRBV19 and TRBJ1-4; TRBD1 agrees at 7 bases. The germline V gene has CDR1 LNHDA and CDR2 SQIVND (reference sequence). The CDR3 spans 15 residues. Trimming cost V 3 bases and J 5 bases; bases outside gene matches: 6. The CDR3 region has the DNA TGTGCCAGTAGTATTGGGACAGCGTCAAATGAAAAACTGTTTTTT. Translating gives CASSIGTASNEKLFF.

The chain couples TRBV6-5 to TRBJ2-1; the D gene is possibly TRBD2 (6 bases). V lost 3 bases to trimming and J lost 6 bases, with 12 bases between them. The CDR3 contains 14 residues. Germline values: CDR1 MNHEY, CDR2 SVGAGI. The CDR3 here is CASSYLTSFNEQFF. CDR3 in DNA: TGTGCCAGCAGTTATCTGACTAGTTTCAATGAGCAGTTCTTC.

The rearrangement links TRBV7-2 to TRBJ2-3, with TRBD2 identical over 12 bases. Trimming at V came to 5 bases and at J to 3 bases, leaving 6 bases not matched to a gene. From germline, CDR1 is SGHTA and CDR2 FQGNSA. This CDR3 contains 16 residues. The CDR3 is CASSPRGLAGTDTQYF. CDR3 coding DNA: TGTGCCAGCAGCCCACGGGGACTAGCGGGTACAGATACGCAGTATTTT. Looking up the rest from reference TRBV7-2 and TRBJ2-3 gives the full variable domain: GAGVSQSPSNKVTEKGKDVELRCDPISGHTALYWYRQSLGQGLEFLIYFQGNSAPDKSGLPSDRFSAERTGGSVSTLTIQRTQQEDSAVYLCASSPRGLAGTDTQYFGPGTRLTVL.

V usage is TRBV4-3 and J usage is TRBJ2-5, with 13 bases aligning to TRBD2. The germline CDR1 and CDR2 sequences are LGHNA and YSLEER. CDR3 length: 19 residues. The junction had 8 bases not matched to a gene; V was cut back by 0 bases and J by 1 base. This CDR3 reads CASSQEAGLAGAFQETQYF. The DNA of the CDR3 is TGCGCCAGCAGCCAAGAAGCTGGACTAGCGGGGGCCTTCCAAGAGACCCAGTACTTC.

The V gene is TRBV30, the J gene TRBJ1-4; D not resolved. This CDR3 comprises 11 residues. Germline loops: CDR1 GTSNPN, CDR2 SVGIG (reference sequence). Trimming pared 5 bases from V and 6 bases from J, leaving 7 bases between. CDR3 loop: CAWDSDEKLFF. The CDR3 bases are TGTGCCTGGGACTCAGATGAAAAACTGTTTTTT.

The V and J genes are TRBV5-4 and TRBJ1-2; a possible D gene is TRBD1 (5 bases). V was shortened by 3 bases and J by 4 bases, with 10 bases between the two germline ends. CDR3 size: 13 residues. Per germline, CDR1 SGHNT and CDR2 YYREEE (reference sequence). The CDR3: CASSSTGGYGYTF. CDR3 in DNA: TGTGCCAGCAGCTCGACGGGGGGCTATGGCTACACCTTC. Based on the CDR3 plus reference TRBV5-4 and TRBJ1-2, the full variable domain is ETGVTQSPTHLIKTRGQQVTLRCSSQSGHNTVSWYQQALGQGPQFIFQYYREEENGRGNFPPRFSGLQFPNYSSELNVNALELDDSALYLCASSSTGGYGYTFGSGTRLTVV.

About this clone: Other nucleotide sequences in the sample specify the same CDR3. The rearrangement uses TRBV19 and TRBJ2-5; 10 bases match TRBD1. The CDR3 contains 15 residues. Germline values: CDR1 LNHDA, CDR2 SQIVND (reference sequence). Unmatched junction bases numbered 3, after V lost 4 bases and J lost 1 base. The CDR3 DNA reads TGTGCCAGTAGTAAAGACAGGGGGCCCCAAGAGACCCAGTACTTC. Protein sequence: CASSKDRGPQETQYF. The whole variable domain, filled in from reference TRBV19 and TRBJ2-5, reads DGGITQSPKYLFRKEGQNVTLSCEQNLNHDAMYWYRQDPGQGLRLIYYSQIVNDFQKGDIAEGYSVSREKKESFPLTVTSAQKNPTAFYLCASSKDRGPQETQYFGPGTRLLVL.

The rearrangement joins TRBV13 to TRBJ2-1, with TRBD1 matching 7 bases. The CDR3 consists of 16 residues. The ends lost 5 bases at V and 0 bases at J; junction bases unmatched: 7. Germline assignment: CDR1 PRHDT and CDR2 FYEKMQ (reference sequence). In nucleotides, the CDR3 is TGTGCCAGCAGCGTGGCGACAGGGACCTCCTACAATGAGCAGTTCTTC. Its translation is CASSVATGTSYNEQFF.

The CDR3 DNA follows: TGTGCCAGCAGCGTAGGCGCTGTCGACCAAGAGACCCAGTACTTC. Residues: CASSVGAVDQETQYF. The chain couples TRBV9 to TRBJ2-5, with D unclear. V dropped 0 bases and J dropped 0 bases, with 9 bases sitting between them. The CDR3 is 15 amino acids. Germline V lookup: CDR1 SGDLS, CDR2 YYNGEE. The variable domain in full, with the rest retrieved from reference TRBV9 and TRBJ2-5, is DSGVTQTPKHLITATGQRVTLRCSPRSGDLSVYWYQQSLDQGLQFLIQYYNGEERAKGNILERFSAQQFPDLHSELNLSSLELGDSALYFCASSVGAVDQETQYFGPGTRLLVL.

This clone was detected only a few times. The V and J genes are TRBV6-6 and TRBJ2-1; no reliable D call. Trimming shortened V by 5 bases and J by 0 bases, and 11 bases separated the two germline ends. Germline V gene data show CDR1 as MNHNY and CDR2 as SVGAGI (reference sequence). The CDR3 is 15 residues long. CDR3: CASSTVLSSYNEQFF. DNA of the CDR3: TGTGCCAGCAGTACCGTACTGAGCTCCTACAATGAGCAGTTCTTC.

The chain carries TRBV11-3 and TRBJ2-3, with D maybe TRBD1 (5 bases). The CDR3 runs 16 residues. The V gene lost 2 bases and the J gene lost 3 bases, with 15 bases spanning the gap. Looked up from germline, CDR1 is SGHNT and CDR2 is YENEEA. The CDR3 sequence is CASSLMGVRETDTQYF. CDR3 in DNA: TGTGCCAGCAGCTTAATGGGTGTCAGGGAAACAGATACGCAGTATTTT.

The genes are TRBV14 and TRBJ1-6; perhaps TRBD1 as D (5 bases). V lost 4 bases, J lost 7 bases, and 5 bases lay in between. The CDR3 has 12 residues. CDR1 and CDR2 from the germline V gene are SGHDN and FVKESK. As DNA, the CDR3 is TGTGCCAGCAGCCCAGGGAATTCACCCCTCCACTTT. It is translated as CASSPGNSPLHF. Using reference TRBV14 and TRBJ1-6 for the parts outside the CDR3, the full variable domain is EAGVTQFPSHSVIEKGQTVTLRCDPISGHDNLYWYRRVMGKEIKFLLHFVKESKQDESGMPNNRFLAERTGGTYSTLKVQPAELEDSGVYFCASSPGNSPLHFGNGTRLTVT.

This clone was detected only once. The chain links TRBV4-2 to TRBJ2-7, with 10 bases matching TRBD1. From germline, CDR1 is LGHNA and CDR2 YNFKEQ. CDR3 size: 19 residues. V lost 1 base to trimming and J lost 1 base; unmatched junction nucleotides: 13. The CDR3 DNA reads TGTGCCAGCAGCCAAGTCGTGGGGACCGGGACAGGGGCTTCCTACGAGCAGTACTTC. This gives the protein CASSQVVGTGTGASYEQYF.

The V call is TRBV4-1, the J call TRBJ2-2; 7 positions agree with TRBD2. The CDR3 runs to 21 residues. V dropped 4 bases and J dropped 5; count of bases not matched to a gene: 25. Germline-derived CDR1 and CDR2 are MGHRA and YSYEKL. The CDR3 sequence: CASSLRRGREGLRGETGELFF. The CDR3 nucleotides read TGCGCCAGCAGCCTCAGAAGGGGCAGGGAGGGTTTACGTGGGGAGACCGGGGAGCTGTTTTTT.

The chain couples TRBV27 to TRBJ2-7, with D unclear. Trimming pared 4 bases from V and 2 bases from J, leaving 3 bases between. In germline, CDR1 is MNHEY, CDR2 SMNVEV (reference sequence). The CDR3 length is 11 residues. The CDR3 protein is CASSSTYEQYF. The CDR3 DNA reads TGTGCCAGCAGTTCCACCTACGAGCAGTACTTC.

This rearrangement joins TRBV5-1 to TRBJ2-5, with D tentatively TRBD2 (7 bases). Trimming removed 7 bases from V and 1 base from J, with 23 bases in between. The CDR3 runs to 17 residues. Germline V CDR1 and CDR2: SGHRS, YFSETQ. CDR3 amino acids: CASRKDFSGGAQETQYF. For the CDR3, the DNA is TGCGCCAGCCGTAAGGACTTTAGTGGGGGGGCCCAAGAGACCCAGTACTTC. Supplemented by reference TRBV5-1 and TRBJ2-5, the full variable domain reads KAGVTQTPRYLIKTRGQQVTLSCSPISGHRSVSWYQQTPGQGLQFLFEYFSETQRNKGNFPGRFSGRQFSNSRSEMNVSTLELGDSALYLCASRKDFSGGAQETQYFGPGTRLLVL.

CDR3 nucleotides: TGTGCCAGCCGGACAAGGCAGGGGTCCTATAATTCACCCCTCCACTTT. Translation: CASRTRQGSYNSPLHF. The V call is TRBV19, the J call TRBJ1-6, with D possibly being TRBD1 (6 bases). The CDR3 is 16 amino acids. Germline V gene data show CDR1 as LNHDA and CDR2 as SQIVND (reference sequence). The V end lost 9 bases, the J end lost 1 base, and 16 bases lay between the germline ends.

This chain joins TRBV7-9 and TRBJ1-3; no clear D gene. V shed 1 base and J shed 0 bases, with 7 bases lying between them. CDR1 and CDR2 (germline): SEHNR, FQNEAQ (reference sequence). The CDR3 is 15 amino acids. In nucleotides, the CDR3 is TGTGCCAGCAGCTTAGACTGGAGCTCTGGAAACACCATATATTTT. Its protein is CASSLDWSSGNTIYF.

This clone was found once. The V gene is TRBV25-1, the J gene TRBJ1-5; D is ambiguous. The CDR3 loop spans 14 amino acids. Germline V gene lookup returns CDR1 MGHDK and CDR2 SYGVNS. The V end lost 3 bases, the J end lost 0 bases, and 6 bases lay between the germline ends. The CDR3, as DNA: TGTGCCAGCAGTGATGACTTTAGCAATCAGCCCCAGCATTTT. Amino acid sequence: CASSDDFSNQPQHF. Full variable domain (remainder filled in from reference TRBV25-1 and TRBJ1-5): EADIYQTPRYLVIGTGKKITLECSQTMGHDKMYWYQQDPGMELHLIHYSYGVNSTEKGDLSSESTVSRIRTEHFPLTLESARPSHTSQYLCASSDDFSNQPQHFGDGTRLSIL.

This clone was recorded once. The chain has TRBV18 and TRBJ1-4; 7 bases are shared with TRBD1. V shed 2 bases, J shed 4 bases, and the junction held 7 bases outside the gene matches. The CDR3 consists of 16 residues. In germline, CDR1 is KGHSH, CDR2 LQKENI. CDR3 nucleotide sequence: TGTGCCAGCTCACCAGAAGCTCACAGGGGTAATGAAAAACTGTTTTTT. The encoded protein is CASSPEAHRGNEKLFF.

The CDR3 DNA reads TGTGCCAGCAGCAAAGCGCCAAGCGGGGGGACCAGCTCCTACGAGCAGTACTTC. Translated, it gives CASSKAPSGGTSSYEQYF. The V and J genes are TRBV21-1 and TRBJ2-7; the DNA was not compared with TRBD2, the D call given in the table. TRBV21-1 is recorded as a pseudogene. This CDR3 contains 18 residues.

V usage is TRBV2 and J usage is TRBJ1-2; D unresolved. V shed 8 bases and J shed 8 bases, with 12 bases lying between them. Germline V gene lookup returns CDR1 SNHLY and CDR2 FYNNEI. CDR3 length equals 11 residues. The CDR3 loop is CASSENGGYTF. The DNA for the CDR3 is TGTGCCAGCTCGGAAAACGGGGGCTACACCTTC. The full variable domain, completed using reference TRBV2 and TRBJ1-2, is EPEVTQTPSHQVTQMGQEVILRCVPISNHLYFYWYRQILGQKVEFLVSFYNNEISEKSEIFDDQFSVERPDGSNFTLKIRSTKLEDSAMYFCASSENGGYTFGSGTRLTVV.

This chain links TRBV19 with TRBJ2-4, with 12 bases lining up with TRBD2. Germline CDR1 reads LNHDA; CDR2 reads SQIVND (reference sequence). Trimming cost V 7 bases and J 0 bases; bases outside gene matches: 16. The CDR3 has 20 residues. The CDR3 loop reads CASTRGPLTSGGLAKNIQYF. The DNA of the CDR3 is TGTGCCAGTACGCGAGGGCCTTTGACTAGCGGGGGACTAGCCAAAAACATTCAGTACTTC.

The V gene is TRBV19, the J gene TRBJ1-1; D possibly corresponds to TRBD1 (6 bases). The CDR3 consists of 14 residues. The ends were cut back, 4 bases at V and 1 base at J, with 10 bases in the middle. Per germline, CDR1 LNHDA and CDR2 SQIVND (reference sequence). The CDR3 is CASSRAGANTEAFF. Written as DNA, the CDR3 is TGTGCCAGTAGTAGGGCAGGGGCGAACACTGAAGCTTTCTTT.

The chain carries TRBV7-6 and TRBJ2-5; tentative D call: TRBD2 (6 bases). V gave up 5 bases and J gave up 2 bases, with 12 bases separating them. From germline, CDR1 is SGHVS and CDR2 FNYEAQ. The CDR3 totals 14 residues. The CDR3 protein is CASSPGEAQETQYF. CDR3 bases: TGTGCCAGCAGCCCGGGGGAGGCTCAAGAGACCCAGTACTTC.

The CDR3 DNA follows: TGTGCCAGCAGTGAAGCCTTCGGGCAGGGTTCCTACGAGCAGTACTTC. This codes for CASSEAFGQGSYEQYF. The rearrangement joins TRBV6-1 to TRBJ2-7; TRBD1 might be the D (5 bases). CDR1 is MNHNS and CDR2 is SASEGT in the germline V gene. CDR3 size: 16 residues. V was clipped by 0 bases and J by 1 base, with 13 bases between them.

This clone is a singleton in its sample. The rearrangement joins TRBV4-1 to TRBJ1-2; 7 bases align to TRBD1. With V trimmed by 4 bases and J by 1 base, 9 bases remained unmatched. Germline V gene lookup returns CDR1 MGHRA and CDR2 YSYEKL. The CDR3 loop spans 16 amino acids. The CDR3 is CASSRAPGTVNYGYTF. The DNA for the CDR3 is TGCGCCAGCAGCCGCGCCCCCGGGACAGTTAACTATGGCTACACCTTC.

The V and J genes are TRBV4-3 and TRBJ1-6; 7 positions match TRBD1. After removal of 3 bases from V and 9 bases from J, the junction contained 14 bases not matched to a gene. Germline CDR1 reads LGHNA; CDR2 reads YSLEER. CDR3 length: 17 residues. The CDR3 sequence is CASSHDLGTARSSPLHF. The CDR3 nucleotides are TGCGCCAGCAGCCATGACCTAGGGACAGCGAGGAGTTCACCCCTCCACTTT.